The next 27 T cell receptor beta chains were all read from a single sample in a study of CD8 T cells in ankylosing spondylitis. TCRdb reanalysed the 5' RACE reads using MiXCR and keeps one entry per CDR3 protein. This sample carries 250,000 or so distinct CDR3 sequences, about 10% of them seen once, and the ten largest clones take less than 8%. Sequenced: blood, either unsorted or a sorted T cell fraction (not recorded which). The receptors were sampled from a male donor with ankylosing spondylitis or in good health (not recorded which).

This clonotype showed up many times. J is TRBJ2-3 and V is TRBV5-1; TRBD2 matches 13 bases. Trimming cost V 0 bases and J 6 bases; bases outside gene matches: 4. The CDR3 spans 16 residues. Germline V gene data show CDR1 as SGHRS and CDR2 as YFSETQ. As DNA, the CDR3 is TGCGCCAGCAGCTTGGAAGGGACTAGCGGGACGGATACGCAGTATTTT. Translating it yields CASSLEGTSGTDTQYF.

This clonotype appeared many times. This chain uses TRBV5-1 with TRBJ2-3, with TRBD2 matching over 9 bases. The germline gives CDR1 SGHRS, CDR2 YFSETQ. The CDR3 has 16 amino acids. The V gene end was trimmed by 3 bases and the J gene end by 0 bases; junction bases not matched to a gene: 5. The CDR3 region has the DNA TGCGCCAGCAGCTCAGGACTAGCGCGTAGCACAGATACGCAGTATTTT. It yields the protein CASSSGLARSTDTQYF.

Ten or more counts support this clonotype. The CDR3 coding sequence is TGTGCCAGCAGCCCTAGCGGAGAGAGCACAGATACGCAGTATTTT. Translation gives CASSPSGESTDTQYF. The V gene is TRBV7-3, the J gene TRBJ2-3; 7 bases are a match to TRBD2. Losses at the gene ends were 5 bases for V and 0 bases for J; bases not matched to a gene: 5. The germline V gene encodes CDR1 SGHTA and CDR2 FQGTGA. This CDR3 is 15 amino acids long.

This clonotype was counted a few times. The CDR3 does not end in the conserved phenylalanine or tryptophan, so this is likely a read error. It is unclear where the CDR3 begins or ends on the DNA, so no DNA is shown, and the CDR3 is as TCRdb lists it. The chain combines TRBV12-3 or TRBV12-4 with TRBJ2-7. The CDR3 region is 11 residues in length, termini included. CDR3 in amino acids: CASSLGSDQIL.

Only a few counts were recorded for this clonotype. The rearrangement links TRBV29-1 to TRBJ1-2, with a possible D match to TRBD1 (6 bases). The CDR3 extends over 14 amino acids. The germline CDR1 and CDR2 sequences are SQVTM and ANQGSEA. V was shortened by 6 bases and J by 2 bases, with 16 bases between the two germline ends. CDR3 protein: CSVQLGDRNYGYTF. CDR3 DNA sequence: TGCAGCGTGCAACTCGGTGACAGGAACTATGGCTACACCTTC.

This sequence joins TRBV3-1 and TRBJ1-2; D perhaps matches TRBD1 (6 bases). V lost 2 bases and J 4 bases, leaving 11 bases between the germline ends. The CDR3 covers 14 residues. Germline V gives CDR1 LGHDT, CDR2 YNNKEL (reference sequence). The CDR3 protein is CASSQLQGPYGYTF. The CDR3 DNA sequence: TGTGCCAGCAGCCAACTACAGGGACCCTATGGCTACACCTTC.

This clonotype occurred many times. The chain employs TRBV15 and TRBJ1-3, with TRBD1 matching over 7 bases. Per germline, CDR1 LNHNV and CDR2 YYDKDF (reference sequence). Germline trimming cut 6 bases from V and 0 bases from J; bases unmatched to any gene: 2. The CDR3 extends over 14 amino acids. CDR3 protein: CATRTGHSGNTIYF. The CDR3 DNA is TGTGCCACCAGGACAGGGCACTCTGGAAACACCATATATTTT.

Only a few counts were recorded for this clonotype. The chain is built from TRBV29-1 and TRBJ2-1; possible D gene TRBD1, 5 bases. The CDR3 contains 13 residues. The V and J ends lost 7 bases and 9 bases respectively, with 19 bases between them. CDR1 SQVTM and CDR2 ANQGSEA come from the germline V gene. CDR3 sequence reads: CSAEPTVQGEQFF. The CDR3 DNA reads as TGCAGCGCCGAACCCACGGTTCAGGGTGAGCAGTTCTTC.

The chain couples TRBV6-1 to TRBJ2-2, with 11 positions matching TRBD2. CDR3 size: 15 residues. Trimming took 2 bases from V and 7 from J; bases not matched to a gene: 3. Germline-derived CDR1 and CDR2 are MNHNS and SASEGT. CDR3 in amino acids: CASSELAGGVGELFF. CDR3 bases: TGTGCCAGCAGTGAACTAGCGGGGGGAGTCGGGGAGCTGTTTTTT.

In this sample, this clonotype turned up many times. V usage is TRBV5-1 and J usage is TRBJ2-2; 9 bases align to TRBD1. The CDR3 is 15 amino acids. Germline V gene data show CDR1 as SGHRS and CDR2 as YFSETQ. J was trimmed by 6 bases and V by 9 bases; bases with no gene match: 12. This CDR3 is CAIGPGQGSPGELFF. The CDR3 nucleotides are TGCGCCATCGGGCCGGGACAGGGATCTCCCGGGGAGCTGTTTTTT.

A few counts support this clonotype. The chain joins TRBV4-2 to TRBJ2-1; D ambiguous. This CDR3 region has 13 residues. Germline values: CDR1 LGHNA, CDR2 YNFKEQ. V was clipped by 2 bases and J by 10 bases, with 12 bases between them. The CDR3 DNA reads as TGTGCCAGCAGCCAAACCGCGGCCAGGGAGCAGTTCTTC. Amino acid sequence: CASSQTAAREQFF.

This clonotype was counted at least ten times. The chain is built from TRBV12-3 or TRBV12-4 and TRBJ2-2; tentatively, D is TRBD1 (6 bases). V lost 8 bases and J lost 5, with 12 bases in between. CDR3 length equals 13 residues. CDR3 coding DNA: TGTGCCAGCCTCGGGACAACTACCGGGGAGCTGTTTTTT. Encoded protein: CASLGTTTGELFF.

This clonotype was seen many times. CDR3 protein: CASTGLAGGPGETQYF. The CDR3 bases are TGCGCCAGCACCGGACTAGCGGGAGGGCCCGGAGAGACCCAGTACTTC. The chain combines TRBV5-1 with TRBJ2-5; TRBD2 matches at 15 bases. V was pared by 6 bases and J by 4 bases, with 7 bases of the junction left unmatched. This CDR3 is built from 16 residues. Germline CDR1 and CDR2: SGHRS and YFSETQ.

This clonotype was recorded at least ten times. The chain links TRBV23-1 to TRBJ2-3; D gene unclear. TRBV23-1 falls under the ORF class, with uncertain function. Between the trimmed V and J ends, which lost 5 bases and 14 bases, there was a span of 14 bases. The CDR3 is 11 amino acids. In nucleotides, the CDR3 is TGCGCCAGCAGTAATGTGTTGGAAGCGTATTTT. As protein: CASSNVLEAYF.

This clonotype has a count of ten or more. This chain uses TRBV7-8 with TRBJ2-7, with TRBD2 as a possible D gene (5 bases). This CDR3 spans 15 amino acids. The germline gives CDR1 SGHVS, CDR2 FQNEAQ. V was cut by 1 base and J by 2 bases, with 12 bases left in between. CDR3 nucleotides: TGTGCCAGCAGCTTAGGACGGCGAGGGACCTACGAGCAGTACTTC. Its protein product is CASSLGRRGTYEQYF.

This clonotype was recorded at least ten times. The rearrangement links TRBV7-9 to TRBJ1-2; D is ambiguous. The germline V gene has CDR1 SEHNR and CDR2 FQNEAQ (reference sequence). The CDR3 has 14 amino acids. Deletions cut 1 base from V and 4 bases from J, with 10 bases between. The CDR3 here is CASSLGVRSYGYTF. CDR3 in DNA: TGTGCCAGCAGCTTAGGGGTACGGAGCTATGGCTACACCTTC.

The V and J genes are TRBV3-1 and TRBJ1-2, with TRBD1 matching 7 bases. V trimming: 5 bases; J trimming: 6 bases; junction bases outside the gene matches: 12. This CDR3 spans 15 amino acids. Germline V gene lookup returns CDR1 LGHDT and CDR2 YNNKEL (reference sequence). The CDR3 loop reads CASSFPGGGADGYTF. Here the CDR3 DNA reads TGTGCCAGCAGCTTCCCAGGAGGGGGCGCGGATGGCTACACCTTC.

J is TRBJ1-1 and V is TRBV20-1, with 7 bases fitting TRBD1. The ends lost 0 bases at V and 7 bases at J; junction bases unmatched: 11. In germline, CDR1 is DFQATT, CDR2 SNEGSKA (reference sequence). This CDR3 is built from 15 residues. DNA for the CDR3: TGCAGTGCTAGAGACGGGACAGCCGGTAACGGTGAAGCTTTCTTT. It encodes CSARDGTAGNGEAFF.

This rearrangement joins TRBV6-2 or TRBV6-3 to TRBJ2-1; 12 positions match TRBD2. Germline-derived CDR1 and CDR2 are MNHEY and SVGEGT. The CDR3 extends over 15 amino acids. The trim removed 6 bases at V and 9 bases at J, leaving 9 bases unmatched. The CDR3 DNA reads as TGTGCCAGCAGGCTAGCGGGAGGGCCGGTTACTGAGCAGTTCTTC. Its translation is CASRLAGGPVTEQFF.

Only a few counts were recorded for this clonotype. J is TRBJ2-3 and V is TRBV4-2; possible D gene TRBD2, 6 bases. The V gene lost 2 bases and the J gene lost 0 bases, with 12 bases spanning the gap. The CDR3 sequence is 16 residues long. Germline V gene data show CDR1 as LGHNA and CDR2 as YNFKEQ. The CDR3 coding sequence is TGTGCCAGCAGCCAAAGGGACTTTACTAGCACAGATACGCAGTATTTT. Its protein product is CASSQRDFTSTDTQYF.

This clonotype was seen many times. The genes are TRBV5-6 and TRBJ2-1; 10 bases align to TRBD2. After removal of 3 bases from V and 7 bases from J, the junction contained 10 bases not matched to a gene. The CDR3 spans 16 residues. Germline CDR1 is SGHDT and CDR2 is YYEEEE. The CDR3 sequence: CASSSIAGGLRNEQFF. The DNA for the CDR3 is TGTGCCAGCAGCTCCATAGCGGGAGGCCTCCGTAATGAGCAGTTCTTC. The full variable domain, its missing parts supplied by reference TRBV5-6 and TRBJ2-1, is DAGVTQSPTHLIKTRGQQVTLRCSPKSGHDTVSWYQQALGQGPQFIFQYYEEEERQRGNFPDRFSGHQFPNYSSELNVNALLLGDSALYLCASSSIAGGLRNEQFFGPGTRLTVL.

The table lists this clonotype with many counts. This sequence joins TRBV7-3 and TRBJ2-1; D might be TRBD2 (6 bases). Trimming pared 5 bases from V and 0 bases from J, leaving 17 bases between. This CDR3 comprises 17 residues. Germline CDR1 reads SGHTA; CDR2 reads FQGTGA. Here the CDR3 reads CASSPRPAGSSYNEQFF. The CDR3 DNA reads TGTGCCAGCAGCCCGCGGCCGGCGGGGAGCTCCTACAATGAGCAGTTCTTC.

This clonotype was picked up many times. The J gene is TRBJ2-1, the V gene TRBV7-8; 7 bases align to TRBD1. V was pared by 0 bases and J by 4 bases, with 6 bases of the junction left unmatched. The CDR3 has 16 residues. Germline V lookup: CDR1 SGHVS, CDR2 FQNEAQ. The CDR3 DNA follows: TGTGCCAGCAGCTTAGCGCTTGGGACAGAATACAATGAGCAGTTCTTC. This encodes CASSLALGTEYNEQFF.

This clonotype was observed at least ten times. The rearrangement uses TRBV6-2 or TRBV6-3 and TRBJ2-1, with D perhaps matching TRBD2 (5 bases). V dropped 8 bases and J dropped 0 bases, with 20 bases sitting between them. Germline lookup yields CDR1 MNHEY and CDR2 SVGEGT. The CDR3 spans 17 residues. CDR3 loop: CASSWLGVASSYNEQFF. The CDR3 DNA sequence: TGTGCCAGCTCCTGGCTCGGGGTAGCGAGCTCCTACAATGAGCAGTTCTTC.

In DNA, the CDR3 is TGTGCCAGCAGTTCCTCGGGATCTGGAAACACCATATATTTT. It is translated as CASSSSGSGNTIYF. The rearrangement uses TRBV28 and TRBJ1-3; D gene ambiguous. The CDR3 loop spans 14 amino acids. The V and J ends lost 4 bases and 1 base respectively, with 8 bases between them. From germline, CDR1 is MDHEN and CDR2 SYDVKM.

The CDR3 is CATRRDDESTEAFF. In DNA form, the CDR3 reads TGTGCCACCAGACGGGATGACGAGTCCACTGAAGCTTTCTTT. V usage is TRBV10-3 and J usage is TRBJ1-1; no firm D call. CDR3 length equals 14 residues. V was pared by 10 bases and J by 4 bases, with 19 bases between. The germline gives CDR1 ENHRY, CDR2 SYGVKD.

This clonotype has a count of ten or more. The chain uses TRBV5-6 and TRBJ2-7; D gene unclear. This CDR3 has 14 amino acids. CDR1 is SGHDT, CDR2 YYEEEE, per germline. The germline V and J ends were trimmed by 0 bases and 4 bases, with 11 bases remaining between them. The CDR3 loop reads CASSLGPGVYEQYF. CDR3 DNA sequence: TGTGCCAGCAGCTTGGGCCCTGGGGTATACGAGCAGTACTTC. Looking up the rest from reference TRBV5-6 and TRBJ2-7 gives the full variable domain: DAGVTQSPTHLIKTRGQQVTLRCSPKSGHDTVSWYQQALGQGPQFIFQYYEEEERQRGNFPDRFSGHQFPNYSSELNVNALLLGDSALYLCASSLGPGVYEQYFGPGTRLTVT.